This T cell receptor (beta chain) was recovered during a study of cytomegalovirus exposure and HLA in healthy donors. Study-wide findings and caveats: Subsequent analysis found a tendency for first-cohort TCR clusters to co-occur within the 95 to 150 validation repertoires. Associated with cytomegalovirus, according to the listing, were 150 to 200 TCR beta chains.

The study drew the donors from its approximately 120-subject validation cohort, separate from the roughly 670-subject first cohort. Clones were read by immunoSEQ multiplex PCR, and TCRdb kept only the in-frame ones, dropping some. Among around 130,000 clones listed, roughly 91% were seen once. About this clone: Its specificity is unknown.

V was shortened by 1 base and J by 7 bases, with 16 bases between the two germline ends. The CDR3 totals 15 residues. Germline V gives CDR1 SGHAT, CDR2 FQNNGV. Sequenced sample: PBMCs. The clonotype was recovered from a man younger than 45 in good health and CMV-seronegative. The V gene is TRBV11-2, the J gene TRBJ1-2; TRBD1 is a possible D gene (6 bases). DNA of the CDR3: TGTGCCAGCAGCTTAGGCGGACAGTCCCGCGGTGGCTACACCTTC. Amino acids: CASSLGGQSRGGYTF.